This TCR beta chain is drawn from a study of blood T cell repertoires in COVID-19. This CDR3 spans 17 amino acids. The table came from immunoSEQ multiplex PCR; TCRdb's copy has only in-frame clones and leaves some out. The sample consists of roughly 100,000 clones, nearly 90% of them appearing once. The V gene is TRBV21-1, the J gene TRBJ1-6; the table calls TRBD1, which could not be checked here. TRBV21-1 has pseudogene status. Sequenced: peripheral blood. The receptor comes from a man between 45 and 60 years old in a cohort sampled during active COVID-19. CDR3 DNA: TGTGCCAGCAGCTACCTAGAGGGGGTTTTAGTAAATTCACCCCTCCACTTT. Encoded protein: CASSYLEGVLVNSPLHF.